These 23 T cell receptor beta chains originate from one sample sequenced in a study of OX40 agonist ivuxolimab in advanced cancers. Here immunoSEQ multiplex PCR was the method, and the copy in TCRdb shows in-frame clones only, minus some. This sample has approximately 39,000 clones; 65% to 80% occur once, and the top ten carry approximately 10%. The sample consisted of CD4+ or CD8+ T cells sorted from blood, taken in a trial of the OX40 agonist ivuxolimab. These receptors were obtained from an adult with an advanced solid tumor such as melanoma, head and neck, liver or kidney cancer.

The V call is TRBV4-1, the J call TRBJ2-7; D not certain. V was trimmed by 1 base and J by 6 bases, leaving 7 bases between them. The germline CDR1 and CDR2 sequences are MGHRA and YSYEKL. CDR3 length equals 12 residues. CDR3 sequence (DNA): TGCGCCAGCAGCCAAGGCTCGGGCGAGCAGTACTTC. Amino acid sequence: CASSQGSGEQYF.

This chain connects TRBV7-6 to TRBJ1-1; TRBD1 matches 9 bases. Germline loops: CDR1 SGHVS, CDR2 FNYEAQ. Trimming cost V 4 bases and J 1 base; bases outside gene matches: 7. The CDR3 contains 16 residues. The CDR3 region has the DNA TGTGCCAGCAGCTCCGGGACAGGGACAAGGAACACTGAAGCTTTCTTT. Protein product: CASSSGTGTRNTEAFF. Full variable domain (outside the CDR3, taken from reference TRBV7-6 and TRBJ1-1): GAGVSQSPRYKVTKRGQDVALRCDPISGHVSLYWYRQALGQGPEFLTYFNYEAQQDKSGLPNDRFSAERPEGSISTLTIQRTEQRDSAMYRCASSSGTGTRNTEAFFGQGTRLTVV.

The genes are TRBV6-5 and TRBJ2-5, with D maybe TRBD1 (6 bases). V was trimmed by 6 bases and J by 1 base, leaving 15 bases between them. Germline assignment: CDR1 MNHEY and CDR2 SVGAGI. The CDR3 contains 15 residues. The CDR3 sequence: CASSQTWTAQETQYF. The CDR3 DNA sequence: TGTGCCAGCAGCCAAACCTGGACAGCCCAAGAGACCCAGTACTTC.

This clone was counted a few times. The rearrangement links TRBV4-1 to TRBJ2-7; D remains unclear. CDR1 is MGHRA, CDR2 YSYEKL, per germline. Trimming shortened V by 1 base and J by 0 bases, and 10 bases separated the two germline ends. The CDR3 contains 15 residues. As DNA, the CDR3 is TGCGCCAGCAGCCAAGTCTCCCCGAGCTCCTACGAGCAGTACTTC. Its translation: CASSQVSPSSYEQYF.

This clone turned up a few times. This CDR3 reads CASAYGGTGAMNTEAFF. CDR3 bases: TGTGCCAGCGCCTACGGAGGGACAGGGGCTATGAACACTGAAGCTTTCTTT. The chain joins TRBV27 to TRBJ1-1, with 10 nucleotides matching TRBD1. Per germline, CDR1 MNHEY and CDR2 SMNVEV (reference sequence). This CDR3 contains 17 residues. The V segment lost 8 bases and the J segment 0 bases; nucleotides outside the gene matches: 12.

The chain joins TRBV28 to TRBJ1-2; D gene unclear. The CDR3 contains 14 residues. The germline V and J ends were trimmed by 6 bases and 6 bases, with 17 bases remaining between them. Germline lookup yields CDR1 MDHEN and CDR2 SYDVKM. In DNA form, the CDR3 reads TGTGCCAGCAGGACGTTGTCGCTCGGGAATGGCTACACCTTC. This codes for CASRTLSLGNGYTF.

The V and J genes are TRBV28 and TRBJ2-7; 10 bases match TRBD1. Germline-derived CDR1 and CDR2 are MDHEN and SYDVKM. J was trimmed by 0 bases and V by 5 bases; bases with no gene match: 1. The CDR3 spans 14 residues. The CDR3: CASSRQGASYEQYF. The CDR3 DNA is TGTGCCAGCAGTCGACAGGGGGCCTCCTACGAGCAGTACTTC.

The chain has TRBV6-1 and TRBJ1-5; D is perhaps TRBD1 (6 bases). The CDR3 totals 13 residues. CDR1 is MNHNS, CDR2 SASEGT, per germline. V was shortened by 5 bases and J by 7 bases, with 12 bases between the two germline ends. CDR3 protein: CASSLQGGQPQHF. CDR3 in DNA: TGTGCCAGCAGTTTACAAGGGGGGCAGCCCCAGCATTTT.

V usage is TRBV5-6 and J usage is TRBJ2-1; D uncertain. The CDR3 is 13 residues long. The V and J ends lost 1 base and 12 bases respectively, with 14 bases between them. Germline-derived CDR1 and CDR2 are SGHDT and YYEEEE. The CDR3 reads CASSLRSRTGQFF. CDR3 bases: TGTGCCAGCAGCTTGAGATCCCGAACGGGGCAGTTCTTC.

The CDR3 DNA reads as TGTGCCAGCAGTGAATTTGGGGTCCCCAATCAGCCCCAGCATTTT. Translating it yields CASSEFGVPNQPQHF. V and J are TRBV25-1 and TRBJ1-5; D not certain. V was clipped by 1 base and J by 3 bases, with 10 bases between them. This CDR3 contains 15 residues. Germline V CDR1 and CDR2: MGHDK, SYGVNS.

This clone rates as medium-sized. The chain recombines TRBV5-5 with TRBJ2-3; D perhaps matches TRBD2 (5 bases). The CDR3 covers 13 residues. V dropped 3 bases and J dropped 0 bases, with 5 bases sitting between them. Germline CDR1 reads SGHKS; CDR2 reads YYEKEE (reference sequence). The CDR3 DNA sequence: TGTGCCAGCAGCTGGACTAGCACAGATACGCAGTATTTT. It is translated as CASSWTSTDTQYF.

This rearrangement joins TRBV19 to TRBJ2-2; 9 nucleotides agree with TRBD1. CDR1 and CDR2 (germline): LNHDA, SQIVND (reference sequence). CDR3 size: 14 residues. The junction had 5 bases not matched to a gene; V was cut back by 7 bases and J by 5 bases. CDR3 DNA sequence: TGTGCCAGTAACCCGACAGGGGGGACCGGGGAGCTGTTTTTT. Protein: CASNPTGGTGELFF. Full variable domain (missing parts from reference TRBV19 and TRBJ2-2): DGGITQSPKYLFRKEGQNVTLSCEQNLNHDAMYWYRQDPGQGLRLIYYSQIVNDFQKGDIAEGYSVSREKKESFPLTVTSAQKNPTAFYLCASNPTGGTGELFFGEGSRLTVL.

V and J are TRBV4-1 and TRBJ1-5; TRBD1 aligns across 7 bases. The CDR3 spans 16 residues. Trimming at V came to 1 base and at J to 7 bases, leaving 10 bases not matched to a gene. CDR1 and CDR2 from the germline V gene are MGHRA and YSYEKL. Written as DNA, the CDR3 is TGCGCCAGCAGCCAAGGGGGGGGAGGGGGCAGGCAGCCCCAGCATTTT. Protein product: CASSQGGGGGRQPQHF.

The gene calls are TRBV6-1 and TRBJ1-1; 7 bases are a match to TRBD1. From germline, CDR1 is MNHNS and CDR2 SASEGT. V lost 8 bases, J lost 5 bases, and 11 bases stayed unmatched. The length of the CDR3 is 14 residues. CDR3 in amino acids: CASETGDWGTEAFF. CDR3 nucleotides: TGTGCCAGCGAAACAGGGGATTGGGGGACTGAAGCTTTCTTT.

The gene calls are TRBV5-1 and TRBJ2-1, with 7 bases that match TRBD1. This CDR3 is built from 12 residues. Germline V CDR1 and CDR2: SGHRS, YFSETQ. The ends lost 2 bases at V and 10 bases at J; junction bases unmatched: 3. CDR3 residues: CASSFSQGEQFF. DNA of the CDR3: TGCGCCAGCAGCTTCTCACAGGGGGAGCAGTTCTTC.

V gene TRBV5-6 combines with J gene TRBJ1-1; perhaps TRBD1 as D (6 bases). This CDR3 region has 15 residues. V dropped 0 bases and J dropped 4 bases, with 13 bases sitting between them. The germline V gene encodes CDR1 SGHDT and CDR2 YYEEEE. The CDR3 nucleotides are TGTGCCAGCAGCTTGGCCTCGACAGGTTTCACTGAAGCTTTCTTT. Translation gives CASSLASTGFTEAFF. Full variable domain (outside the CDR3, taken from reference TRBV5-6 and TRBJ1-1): DAGVTQSPTHLIKTRGQQVTLRCSPKSGHDTVSWYQQALGQGPQFIFQYYEEEERQRGNFPDRFSGHQFPNYSSELNVNALLLGDSALYLCASSLASTGFTEAFFGQGTRLTVV.

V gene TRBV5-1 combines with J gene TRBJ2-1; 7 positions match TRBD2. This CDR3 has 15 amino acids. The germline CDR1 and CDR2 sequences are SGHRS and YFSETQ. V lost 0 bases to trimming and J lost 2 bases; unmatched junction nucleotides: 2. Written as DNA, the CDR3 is TGCGCCAGCAGCTTGGCGCGGGGGACCTACAATGAGCAGTTCTTC. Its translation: CASSLARGTYNEQFF.

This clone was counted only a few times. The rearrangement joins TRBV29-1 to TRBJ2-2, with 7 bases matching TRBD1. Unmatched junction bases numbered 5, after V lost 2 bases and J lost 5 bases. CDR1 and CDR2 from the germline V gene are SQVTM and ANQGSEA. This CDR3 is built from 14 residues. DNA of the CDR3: TGCAGCGTTGAATTGAGGGGGCTAACCGGGGAGCTGTTTTTT. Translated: CSVELRGLTGELFF.

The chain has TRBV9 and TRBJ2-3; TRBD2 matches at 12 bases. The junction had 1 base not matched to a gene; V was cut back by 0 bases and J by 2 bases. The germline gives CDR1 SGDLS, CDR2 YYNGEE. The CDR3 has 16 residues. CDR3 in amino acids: CASSVGTSGDTDTQYF. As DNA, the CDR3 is TGTGCCAGCAGCGTAGGGACTAGCGGGGACACAGATACGCAGTATTTT.

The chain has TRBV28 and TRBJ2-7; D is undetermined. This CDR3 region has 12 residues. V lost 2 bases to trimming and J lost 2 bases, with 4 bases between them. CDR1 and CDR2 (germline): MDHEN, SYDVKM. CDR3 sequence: CASSLRAYEQYF. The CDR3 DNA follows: TGTGCCAGCAGTTTAAGGGCCTACGAGCAGTACTTC.

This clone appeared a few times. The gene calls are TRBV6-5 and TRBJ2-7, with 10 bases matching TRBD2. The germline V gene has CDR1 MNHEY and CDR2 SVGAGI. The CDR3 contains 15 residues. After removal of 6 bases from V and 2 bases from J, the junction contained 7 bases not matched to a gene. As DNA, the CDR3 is TGTGCCAGCAGCCCCTCAGCGGGGGGGGCCTACGAGCAGTACTTC. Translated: CASSPSAGGAYEQYF.

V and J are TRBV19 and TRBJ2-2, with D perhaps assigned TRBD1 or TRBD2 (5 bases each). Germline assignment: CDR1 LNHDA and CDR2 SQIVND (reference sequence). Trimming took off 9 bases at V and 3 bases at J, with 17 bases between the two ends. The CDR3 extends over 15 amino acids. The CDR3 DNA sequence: TGTGCCAGCAGGGACGGCTCGTTGGACACCGGGGAGCTGTTTTTT. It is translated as CASRDGSLDTGELFF. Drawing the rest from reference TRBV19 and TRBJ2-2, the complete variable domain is DGGITQSPKYLFRKEGQNVTLSCEQNLNHDAMYWYRQDPGQGLRLIYYSQIVNDFQKGDIAEGYSVSREKKESFPLTVTSAQKNPTAFYLCASRDGSLDTGELFFGEGSRLTVL.

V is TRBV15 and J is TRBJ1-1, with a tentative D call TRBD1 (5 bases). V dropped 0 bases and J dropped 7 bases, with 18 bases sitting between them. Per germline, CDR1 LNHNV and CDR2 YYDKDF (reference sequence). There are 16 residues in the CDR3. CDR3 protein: CATSRDDGTRALEAFF. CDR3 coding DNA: TGTGCCACCAGCAGAGATGATGGGACTCGTGCCCTTGAAGCTTTCTTT.